This TCR beta chain emerged from a study of blood T cell repertoires in COVID-19. Across the whole study: Both acute and convalescent COVID-19 samples were obtained from the United States, Italy and Spain. T cells, B-cell-depleted T cells, or PBMCs supplied cDNA or gDNA.

Profiling relied on immunoSEQ multiplex PCR, and the TCRdb table lists in-frame clones only, not all of them. Of about 120,000 clones listed, roughly four fifths are singletons. CDR3 size: 14 residues. Germline trimming cut 6 bases from V and 3 bases from J; bases unmatched to any gene: 5. Per germline, CDR1 WNHNN and CDR2 SYGVQD (reference sequence). The V and J genes are TRBV10-1 and TRBJ1-2; 9 nucleotides align to TRBD1. The sequence was collected from a human donor in a cohort sampled during active COVID-19. Material: peripheral blood. DNA for the CDR3: TGCGCCAGCAGCCCAGGACAGGGGCACTATGGCTACACCTTC. Amino acid sequence: CASSPGQGHYGYTF.